This TCR beta chain was found in a study of cytomegalovirus exposure and HLA in healthy donors. Comments on this clone: Its antigen remains unknown.

The method was immunoSEQ multiplex PCR; TCRdb's version includes in-frame clones alone and lacks a portion of them. The sample includes approximately 160,000 clones, about 90% seen only once; the top ten take 3%. Findings and limits, study-wide: Among TCR beta chains, those listed as cytomegalovirus-associated numbered 164. Rarity held for most TCR sequences, but there were some public TCRs that occurred in many donors. Specific recognition of CMV antigens was confirmed in vitro for three chains (all CMV-associated).

The donors were members of the validation cohort, which comprised under 150 subjects and was separate from the first cohort of 670 or so subjects. The source of this sequence is a young woman in good health and CMV-seropositive. The sequencing input was PBMCs.

CDR3 residues: CASTLPPYGYTF. CDR3 DNA sequence: TGTGCCAGCACCCTCCCCCCTTATGGCTACACCTTC. The V gene is TRBV7-9, the J gene TRBJ1-2, with no clear D. Germline CDR1 is SEHNR and CDR2 is FQNEAQ (reference sequence). V lost 7 bases to trimming and J lost 5 bases, with 11 bases between them. The CDR3 length is 12 residues.